This T cell receptor beta chain was obtained from a study of human T cells and chemical hapten exposure. Concerning this clonotype: The antigen remains undetermined.

As for time point: patch test 3, about 24 weeks after DPC sensitization. Documented treatment: therapeutic diphenylcyclopropenone sensitization with weekly scalp DPC. Unseparated into fractions, whole blood served as the source from which total RNA was extracted. The CDR3 is made up of 17 amino acids. Unmatched junction bases numbered 12, after V lost 5 bases and J lost 0 bases. Germline-derived CDR1 and CDR2 are MDHEN and SYDVKM. Study-level results: TCRs whose frequency exceeded 1 in 1000 remained the same following DPC sensitization.

Original methodology: Between about 23,224 and 700,000 TCRs appeared in each sample, and the median stood at approximately 100,000. TCRdb recomputed calls from the RACE reads with MiXCR, one row per CDR3 protein. These V and J calls originate from TCRdb's pipeline instead of the authors' own analysis. The sample lists roughly 69,000 distinct CDR3 sequences, approximately 10% occurring once. This clonotype was obtained from a woman in her twenties or thirties with alopecia areata. Some clones in this sample may be carry-over from other donors' samples. The sample in question was whole blood, obtained in connection with sensitization to the hapten diphenylcyclopropenone (DPC). The chain joins TRBV28 to TRBJ1-1, with 7 positions matching TRBD1. CDR3 in amino acids: CASSPRGQSKMNTEAFF. For the CDR3, the DNA is TGTGCCAGCAGTCCTAGGGGGCAGAGCAAGATGAACACTGAAGCTTTCTTT.